This is a list of T cell receptor beta chains from one sample in a study of T cells in Graves' hyperthyroidism and ophthalmopathy. TCRdb re-derived calls from the multiplex PCR reads in MiXCR, one entry per CDR3 protein. The sample carries 600,000 or so distinct CDR3 sequences, 14% recorded once. Sequenced: blood. The receptor source for this set is a young woman with Graves' ophthalmopathy. CDR3s include the opening cysteine and the closing phenylalanine or tryptophan. A D gene is named only where the DNA matches it firmly.

CDR3: CASTLAGRRTQYF; J: TRBJ2-5; D: TRBD2; V: TRBV6-2/TRBV6-3
CDR3: CASSISGNTEAFF; J: TRBJ1-1; D: NA; V: TRBV19
CDR3: CASSPPSADTQYF; J: TRBJ2-3; D: NA; V: TRBV18
CDR3: CASWGGISSYEQYF; J: TRBJ2-7; D: NA; V: TRBV2
CDR3: CASSWGRGGTYEQYF; J: TRBJ2-7; D: NA; V: TRBV6-1
CDR3: CASSQVLPPNNEQFF; J: TRBJ2-1; D: NA; V: TRBV4-2
CDR3: CASSPWGLWYEKLFF; J: TRBJ1-4; D: NA; V: TRBV12-3/TRBV12-4
CDR3: CASSVGGQGHYGYTF; J: TRBJ1-2; D: NA; V: TRBV9
CDR3: CASSDHRGGSGNTIYF; J: TRBJ1-3; D: TRBD1; V: TRBV7-9
CDR3: CASGTSGRPDTQETQYF; J: TRBJ2-5; D: TRBD2; V: TRBV2
CDR3: CASSYRSQETQYF; J: TRBJ2-5; D: NA; V: TRBV27
CDR3: CSAGGPVNEQFF; J: TRBJ2-1; D: NA; V: TRBV20-1
CDR3: CASSLDPGYEQYF; J: TRBJ2-7; D: NA; V: TRBV11-2
CDR3: CASRPRGGYDYTF; J: TRBJ1-2; D: NA; V: TRBV5-4
CDR3: CASRLGPSGNIQYF; J: TRBJ2-4; D: NA; V: TRBV12-3/TRBV12-4
CDR3: CASSQDWTLGNTIYF; J: TRBJ1-3; D: NA; V: TRBV4-2
CDR3: CSAIPGGGITGELFF; J: TRBJ2-2; D: TRBD2; V: TRBV20-1
CDR3: CAWRGGTYEQYF; J: TRBJ2-7; D: NA; V: TRBV30
CDR3: CASSLEAESYEQYF; J: TRBJ2-7; D: NA; V: TRBV13
CDR3: CASSPGGLGETYGYTF; J: TRBJ1-2; D: NA; V: TRBV5-6
CDR3: CASTQTYNEQFF; J: TRBJ2-1; D: NA; V: TRBV12-3/TRBV12-4
CDR3: CANEAGHLPSNQPQHF; J: TRBJ1-5; D: NA; V: TRBV10-3
CDR3: CASSLHPGRDAGELFF; J: TRBJ2-2; D: TRBD2; V: TRBV5-1
CDR3: CASSFKDYNSPLHF; J: TRBJ1-6; D: NA; V: TRBV28
CDR3: CAISESSGGWGGWNTEAFF; J: TRBJ1-1; D: NA; V: TRBV10-3
CDR3: CASSLSGRGLAADTQYF; J: TRBJ2-3; D: TRBD2; V: TRBV7-2
CDR3: CASSYRRGAGMRINYGYTF; J: TRBJ1-2; D: NA; V: TRBV6-2/TRBV6-3
CDR3: CASSLWGPGQGKTQFF; J: NA; D: TRBD1; V: TRBV7-2
CDR3: CATSLGLAGGELSSYNEQFF; J: TRBJ2-1; D: TRBD2; V: TRBV24-1
CDR3: CASLGGESGANVLTF; J: TRBJ2-6; D: TRBD2; V: TRBV6-1
CDR3: CASSVVGNSGTETQYF; J: TRBJ2-5; D: TRBD2; V: TRBV9
CDR3: CASSEFPGSNYGYTF; J: TRBJ1-2; D: NA; V: TRBV6-1
CDR3: CASSSGTGPSTDTQYF; J: TRBJ2-3; D: TRBD1; V: TRBV12-3/TRBV12-4
CDR3: CASSRSDGKRIQYF; J: TRBJ2-4; D: NA; V: TRBV3-1
CDR3: CSASNRGGYEQYF; J: TRBJ2-7; D: TRBD1; V: TRBV20-1
CDR3: CASGLETGASNYGYTF; J: TRBJ1-2; D: NA; V: TRBV12-5
CDR3: CASSYSPDLGYTF; J: TRBJ1-2; D: NA; V: TRBV6-6